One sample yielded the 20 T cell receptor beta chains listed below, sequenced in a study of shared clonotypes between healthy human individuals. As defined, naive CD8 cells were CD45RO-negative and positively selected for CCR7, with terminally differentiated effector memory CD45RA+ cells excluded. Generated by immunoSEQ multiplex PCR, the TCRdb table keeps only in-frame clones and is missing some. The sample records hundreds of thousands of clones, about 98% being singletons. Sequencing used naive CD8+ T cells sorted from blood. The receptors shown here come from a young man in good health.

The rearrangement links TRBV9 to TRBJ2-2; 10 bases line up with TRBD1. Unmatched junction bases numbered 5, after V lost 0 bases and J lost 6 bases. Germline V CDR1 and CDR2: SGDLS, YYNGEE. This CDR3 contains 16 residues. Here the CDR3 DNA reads TGTGCCAGCAGCGTAGGGACAGGGGGAATCGCCGGGGAGCTGTTTTTT. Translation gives CASSVGTGGIAGELFF.

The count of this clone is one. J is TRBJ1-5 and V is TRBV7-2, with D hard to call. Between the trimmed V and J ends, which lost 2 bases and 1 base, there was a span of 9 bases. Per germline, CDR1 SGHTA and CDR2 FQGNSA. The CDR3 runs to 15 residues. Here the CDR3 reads CASSLPGRSNQPQHF. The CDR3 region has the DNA TGTGCCAGCAGCTTACCCGGGCGGAGCAATCAGCCCCAGCATTTT.

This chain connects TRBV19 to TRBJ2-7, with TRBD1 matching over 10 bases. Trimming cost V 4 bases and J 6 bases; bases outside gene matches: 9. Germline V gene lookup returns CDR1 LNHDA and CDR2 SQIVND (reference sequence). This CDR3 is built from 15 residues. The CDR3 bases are TGTGCCAGTAGTAATTTGATTGGACAGGGGGGCGAGCAGTACTTC. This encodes CASSNLIGQGGEQYF.

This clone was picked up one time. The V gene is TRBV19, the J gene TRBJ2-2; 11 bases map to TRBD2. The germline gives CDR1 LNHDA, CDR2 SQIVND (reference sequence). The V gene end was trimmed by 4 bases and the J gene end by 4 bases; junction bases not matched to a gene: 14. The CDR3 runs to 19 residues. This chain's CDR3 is CASSTSWLAGGPSTGELFF. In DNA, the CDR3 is TGTGCCAGTAGTACCTCGTGGCTAGCGGGAGGACCAAGCACCGGGGAGCTGTTTTTT.

The CDR3 spells CASSQQGGQETQYF. CDR3 DNA: TGTGCCAGCAGTCAACAGGGGGGTCAAGAGACCCAGTACTTC. The chain employs TRBV6-6 and TRBJ2-5, with TRBD1 identical over 8 bases. The J segment lost 2 bases and the V segment lost 5 bases, leaving 4 bases of the junction unmatched. The CDR3 is 14 residues long. CDR1 is MNHNY, CDR2 SVGAGI, per germline (reference sequence).

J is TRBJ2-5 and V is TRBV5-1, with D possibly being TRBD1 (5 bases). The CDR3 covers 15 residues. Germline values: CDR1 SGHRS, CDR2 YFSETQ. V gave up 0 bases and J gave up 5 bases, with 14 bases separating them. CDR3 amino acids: CASSLEGALPETQYF. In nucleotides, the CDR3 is TGCGCCAGCAGCTTGGAAGGGGCCTTGCCGGAGACCCAGTACTTC.

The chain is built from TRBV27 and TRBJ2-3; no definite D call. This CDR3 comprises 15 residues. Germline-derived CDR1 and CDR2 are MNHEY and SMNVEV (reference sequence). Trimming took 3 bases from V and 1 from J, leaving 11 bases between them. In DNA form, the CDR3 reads TGTGCCAGCAGTTTCTTACAGCCGGGCACAGATACGCAGTATTTT. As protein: CASSFLQPGTDTQYF.

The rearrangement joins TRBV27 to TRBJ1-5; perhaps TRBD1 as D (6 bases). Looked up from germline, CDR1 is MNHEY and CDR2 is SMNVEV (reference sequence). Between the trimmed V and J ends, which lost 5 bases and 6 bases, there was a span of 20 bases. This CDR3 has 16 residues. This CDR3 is CASSNFFDGQSQPQHF. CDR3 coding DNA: TGTGCCAGCAGTAATTTCTTCGACGGACAGTCTCAGCCCCAGCATTTT.

The CDR3 coding sequence is TGCAGTGCTAGAGAGGTGGCGACCCAGTACTTC. Translation: CSAREVATQYF. The chain uses TRBV20-1 and TRBJ2-5; no definite D call. Germline V gene sequence: CDR1 DFQATT, CDR2 SNEGSKA (reference sequence). This CDR3 is built from 11 residues. V lost 0 bases, J lost 7 bases, and 6 bases lay in between.

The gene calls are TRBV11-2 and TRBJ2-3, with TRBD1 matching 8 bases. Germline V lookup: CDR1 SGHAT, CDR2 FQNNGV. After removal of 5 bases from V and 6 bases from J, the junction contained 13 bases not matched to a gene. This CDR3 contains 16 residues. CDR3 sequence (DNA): TGTGCCAGCAGCACCACCCCAGGGGGCGCATCTGATACGCAGTATTTT. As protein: CASSTTPGGASDTQYF.

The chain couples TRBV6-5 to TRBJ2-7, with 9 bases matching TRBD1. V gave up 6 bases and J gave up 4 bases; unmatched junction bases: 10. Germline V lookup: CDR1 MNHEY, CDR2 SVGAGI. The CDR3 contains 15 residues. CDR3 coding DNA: TGTGCCAGCAGAACCGGGACAGGGAGATTATACGAGCAGTACTTC. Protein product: CASRTGTGRLYEQYF.

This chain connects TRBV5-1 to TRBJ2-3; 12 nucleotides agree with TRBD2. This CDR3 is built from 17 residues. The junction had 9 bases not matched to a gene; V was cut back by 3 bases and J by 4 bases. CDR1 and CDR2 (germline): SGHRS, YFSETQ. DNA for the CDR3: TGCGCCAGCAGCTCACCACCGGGACTAGCGGGTTCAGATACGCAGTATTTT. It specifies CASSSPPGLAGSDTQYF.

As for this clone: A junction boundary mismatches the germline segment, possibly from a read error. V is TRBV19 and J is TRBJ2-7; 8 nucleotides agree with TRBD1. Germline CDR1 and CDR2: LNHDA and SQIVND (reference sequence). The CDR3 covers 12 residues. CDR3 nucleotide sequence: TGTGCCACTAGTACAGGGGGCTACGAGCAGTACTTC. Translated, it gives CATSTGGYEQYF.

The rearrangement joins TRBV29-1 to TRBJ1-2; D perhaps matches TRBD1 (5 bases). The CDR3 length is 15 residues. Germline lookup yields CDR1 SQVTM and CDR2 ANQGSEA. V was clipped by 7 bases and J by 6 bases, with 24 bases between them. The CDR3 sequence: CSALGQVGGGNGYTF. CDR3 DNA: TGCAGCGCCTTAGGCCAAGTGGGGGGTGGGAATGGCTACACCTTC.

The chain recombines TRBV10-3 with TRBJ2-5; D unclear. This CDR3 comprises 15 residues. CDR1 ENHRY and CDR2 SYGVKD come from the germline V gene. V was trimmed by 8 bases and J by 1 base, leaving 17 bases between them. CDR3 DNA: TGTGCCATCTCCTGGGGAACGGCCCCCCAAGAGACCCAGTACTTC. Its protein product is CAISWGTAPQETQYF.

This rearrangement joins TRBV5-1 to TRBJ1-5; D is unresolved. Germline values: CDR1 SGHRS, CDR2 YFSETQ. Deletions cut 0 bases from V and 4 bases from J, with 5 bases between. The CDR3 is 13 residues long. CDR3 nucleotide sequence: TGCGCCAGCAGCTTGGGCACTAATCAGCCCCAGCATTTT. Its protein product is CASSLGTNQPQHF.

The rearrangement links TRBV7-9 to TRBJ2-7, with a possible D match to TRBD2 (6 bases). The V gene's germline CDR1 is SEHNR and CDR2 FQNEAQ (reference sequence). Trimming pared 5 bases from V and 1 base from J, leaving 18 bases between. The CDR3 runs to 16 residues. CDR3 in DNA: TGTGCCAGCAGCCCCGCTGCCTCTAGCGATTCCTACGAGCAGTACTTC. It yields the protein CASSPAASSDSYEQYF.

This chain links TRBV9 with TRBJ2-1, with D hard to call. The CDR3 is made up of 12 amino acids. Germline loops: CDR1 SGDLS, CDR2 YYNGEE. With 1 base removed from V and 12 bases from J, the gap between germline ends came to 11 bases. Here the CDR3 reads CASSVPRHLQFF. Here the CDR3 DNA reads TGTGCCAGCAGCGTACCCCGCCACTTGCAGTTCTTC.

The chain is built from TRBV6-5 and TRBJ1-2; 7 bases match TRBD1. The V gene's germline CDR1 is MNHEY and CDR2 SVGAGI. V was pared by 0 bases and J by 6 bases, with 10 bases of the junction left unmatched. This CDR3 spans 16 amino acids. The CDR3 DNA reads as TGTGCCAGCAGTTACTCGATCCCTGACAGGGCGGATGGCTACACCTTC. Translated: CASSYSIPDRADGYTF.

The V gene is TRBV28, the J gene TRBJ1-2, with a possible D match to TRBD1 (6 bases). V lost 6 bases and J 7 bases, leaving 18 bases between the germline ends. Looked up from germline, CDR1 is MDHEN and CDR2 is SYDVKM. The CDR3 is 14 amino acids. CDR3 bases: TGTGCCAGCAGCCTAACTACAGGGATCCTTGGCTACACCTTC. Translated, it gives CASSLTTGILGYTF.